This T cell receptor (beta chain) was recorded in a study of tumor-infiltrating lymphocytes in primary liver carcinoma. Study information: Tumor staging was T1-T3 N0M0; sizes spanned roughly 4.2 to 10 cm across.

RNA was extracted from whole blood without cell sorting, alongside germline DNA. Whole-study results and caveats: Each sample was bulk and unsorted; consequently, CD4+ and CD8+ repertoires were not compared. Tumors reached a significantly greater top-250-clone fraction than blood did (p = 0.039).

Points on this clonotype: What it binds is unknown.

cDNA specific to TCR beta was made from approximately 0.55 ug of total RNA, with a constant-region primer employed for priming. Slightly modified ARM-PCR with three nested multiplex PCR rounds yielded TCR beta libraries. The two initial PCR rounds, roughly 9 cycles each, used TRBV1-TRBV30 forward and C-beta reverse primers. In TCRdb, the multiplex PCR reads were re-called with MiXCR into one record per CDR3 protein. The sample shows approximately 320,000 distinct CDR3 sequences, 45% to 70% of them seen only once. Trimming cost V 0 bases and J 5 bases; bases outside gene matches: 6. In germline, CDR1 is SGHRS, CDR2 YFSETQ. The CDR3 runs 17 residues.

The sequence derives from a woman in her 30s with primary liver carcinoma and hepatitis B virus infection. The chain combines TRBV5-1 with TRBJ2-5, with TRBD2 matching 14 bases. Sequences were obtained from peripheral blood. The chain's CDR3 is CASSLEEWTSGRETQYF. The CDR3 DNA follows: TGCGCCAGCAGCTTGGAGGAATGGACTAGCGGGAGGGAGACCCAGTACTTC.